This note documents a single T cell receptor (beta chain) sequence. The data belong to a study of blood T cell repertoires in COVID-19. Whole-study context: COVID-19 samples collected from the United States, Italy and Spain covered acute and convalescent phases. T cells, B-cell-depleted T cells, or PBMCs provided the cDNA or gDNA that served as material.

In the original workflow: Reference gene primer amplification yielded estimated nucleated cell counts. Assay: immunoSEQ multiplex PCR; the TCRdb copy retains only in-frame clones and omits some. The V and J calls and clone size are taken from that table; D and trimming were inferred from the DNA. The sample includes 54,000 or so clones, roughly 86% seen only once; the top ten take 20% to 25%. The trim removed 0 bases at V and 2 bases at J, leaving 3 bases unmatched. Germline V gene sequence: CDR1 PRHDT, CDR2 FYEKMQ (reference sequence). The CDR3 runs 15 residues. Material for sequencing was peripheral blood. The sequence was collected from a woman aged 80 or over with acute or convalescent COVID-19. This chain connects TRBV13 to TRBJ2-5; 7 nucleotides align to TRBD1. The CDR3, as DNA: TGTGCCAGCAGCTTAGGAGGGGGACAGCAAGAGACCCAGTACTTC. Translating gives CASSLGGGQQETQYF.